These 30 T cell receptor beta chains were all obtained from the same sample, sequenced in a study of monozygotic twins with cystic fibrosis. Measured with immunoSEQ multiplex PCR; TCRdb has only the in-frame clones, and not every one. The sample yields about 14,000 clones, about 93% seen once. The sample comprised blood. Every receptor here comes from a girl aged 2 to 9 with cystic fibrosis.

The rearrangement uses TRBV6-5 and TRBJ1-2; TRBD1 matches at 8 bases. There are 13 residues in the CDR3. The trim removed 2 bases at V and 8 bases at J, leaving 4 bases unmatched. The germline V gene encodes CDR1 MNHEY and CDR2 SVGAGI. Here the CDR3 DNA reads TGTGCCAGCAGTTACGGGACAGGAGGAGGCTACACCTTC. Translating it yields CASSYGTGGGYTF.

The chain employs TRBV11-2 and TRBJ2-1; TRBD1 or TRBD2 may be the D gene (7 bases each). Germline CDR1 reads SGHAT; CDR2 reads FQNNGV. The ends were cut back, 6 bases at V and 9 bases at J, with 24 bases in the middle. CDR3 length equals 16 residues. The CDR3 sequence is CASRPGGRVRSGEQFF. The CDR3 coding sequence is TGTGCCAGCAGGCCAGGGGGGAGGGTTCGGTCGGGTGAGCAGTTCTTC.

This clone was counted a single time. V gene TRBV4-2 combines with J gene TRBJ2-4, with 7 bases matching TRBD1. Germline V gene data show CDR1 as LGHNA and CDR2 as YNFKEQ. V shed 1 base and J 0 bases; nucleotides not matched to a gene: 3. This CDR3 contains 16 residues. Here the CDR3 reads CASSQGNRGAKNIQYF. Written as DNA, the CDR3 is TGTGCCAGCAGCCAAGGGAACAGGGGAGCCAAAAACATTCAGTACTTC.

The chain joins TRBV9 to TRBJ1-3; perhaps TRBD1 as D (5 bases). There are 14 residues in the CDR3. V dropped 4 bases and J dropped 4 bases, with 12 bases sitting between them. The V gene's germline CDR1 is SGDLS and CDR2 YYNGEE. CDR3 DNA sequence: TGTGCCAGCAGCCTCGGACCAGGGGGAAACACCATATATTTT. Amino acid sequence: CASSLGPGGNTIYF. The full variable domain, in which reference TRBV9 and TRBJ1-3 provide the parts outside the CDR3, is DSGVTQTPKHLITATGQRVTLRCSPRSGDLSVYWYQQSLDQGLQFLIQYYNGEERAKGNILERFSAQQFPDLHSELNLSSLELGDSALYFCASSLGPGGNTIYFGEGSWLTVV.

This clone was seen just once. This rearrangement joins TRBV6-5 to TRBJ2-1; TRBD1 matches at 9 bases. J was trimmed by 1 base and V by 6 bases; bases with no gene match: 4. CDR1 is MNHEY, CDR2 SVGAGI, per germline. There are 15 residues in the CDR3. CDR3: CASRATGGSYNEQFF. The CDR3 region has the DNA TGTGCCAGCAGGGCGACAGGGGGTTCCTACAATGAGCAGTTCTTC.

This clone appeared a few times. This chain joins TRBV19 and TRBJ1-2, with no clear D. V lost 7 bases and J 4 bases, leaving 10 bases between the germline ends. The CDR3 sequence is 12 residues long. Germline loops: CDR1 LNHDA, CDR2 SQIVND (reference sequence). The CDR3 nucleotides are TGTGCCAGTAACCTGGCGGGCTATGGCTACACCTTC. It encodes CASNLAGYGYTF.

This rearrangement joins TRBV9 to TRBJ1-1, with 7 bases that match TRBD1. Germline lookup yields CDR1 SGDLS and CDR2 YYNGEE. V shed 4 bases, J shed 5 bases, and the junction held 8 bases outside the gene matches. The CDR3 extends over 14 amino acids. The CDR3 loop reads CASSSRQGETEAFF. The CDR3 DNA reads TGTGCCAGCAGCTCGCGACAGGGCGAAACTGAAGCTTTCTTT. Using reference TRBV9 and TRBJ1-1 for the parts outside the CDR3, the full variable domain is DSGVTQTPKHLITATGQRVTLRCSPRSGDLSVYWYQQSLDQGLQFLIQYYNGEERAKGNILERFSAQQFPDLHSELNLSSLELGDSALYFCASSSRQGETEAFFGQGTRLTVV.

This chain joins TRBV9 and TRBJ2-3; the D gene is possibly TRBD1 (6 bases). With 3 bases removed from V and 2 bases from J, the gap between germline ends came to 10 bases. Germline V gene data show CDR1 as SGDLS and CDR2 as YYNGEE. This CDR3 contains 14 residues. CDR3 residues: CASSGRGITDTQYF. CDR3 DNA: TGTGCCAGCAGCGGCAGGGGAATCACAGATACGCAGTATTTT.

The V and J genes are TRBV19 and TRBJ2-1, with 9 bases aligning to TRBD2. J lost 7 bases, V lost 4 bases, and 5 bases had no gene match. The CDR3 contains 14 residues. The germline CDR1 and CDR2 sequences are LNHDA and SQIVND (reference sequence). CDR3 nucleotides: TGTGCCAGTAGTAGGCTAGCGGGGCCTAATGAGCAGTTCTTC. Its translation is CASSRLAGPNEQFF.

The chain uses TRBV27 and TRBJ2-7; 12 nucleotides align to TRBD1. Germline V gene sequence: CDR1 MNHEY, CDR2 SMNVEV (reference sequence). The V and J ends lost 5 bases and 6 bases, in that order; junction bases with no gene match: 8. The CDR3 totals 15 residues. Written as DNA, the CDR3 is TGTGCCAGCAGTCGCCGGGGACAGGGGGCGTCCGAGCAGTACTTC. Translation gives CASSRRGQGASEQYF.

The chain links TRBV28 to TRBJ1-5; 9 bases are a match to TRBD1. The V segment lost 6 bases and the J segment 0 bases; nucleotides outside the gene matches: 3. The CDR3 has 15 amino acids. Germline loops: CDR1 MDHEN, CDR2 SYDVKM. The chain's CDR3 is CASRGTGYSNQPQHF. CDR3 coding DNA: TGTGCCAGCAGAGGGACAGGGTATAGCAATCAGCCCCAGCATTTT.

This chain connects TRBV28 to TRBJ2-7; no reliable D call. Germline CDR1 MDHEN, CDR2 SYDVKM. The V and J ends lost 5 bases and 1 base respectively, with 12 bases between them. The CDR3 has 14 amino acids. This CDR3 reads CASSHHGSSYEQYF. The CDR3 nucleotides read TGTGCCAGCAGTCATCACGGCAGTTCCTACGAGCAGTACTTC.

The CDR3 reads CASSLGGLAGVSYNEQFF. The CDR3 DNA sequence: TGTGCCAGCAGCTTGGGGGGACTAGCGGGAGTCTCTTACAATGAGCAGTTCTTC. The chain is built from TRBV5-4 and TRBJ2-1; 14 nucleotides line up with TRBD2. The CDR3 length is 18 residues. V lost 0 bases to trimming and J lost 4 bases; unmatched junction nucleotides: 6. The germline CDR1 and CDR2 sequences are SGHNT and YYREEE (reference sequence).

The V gene is TRBV5-4, the J gene TRBJ2-1; TRBD2 aligns across 8 bases. Looked up from germline, CDR1 is SGHNT and CDR2 is YYREEE (reference sequence). The trim removed 0 bases at V and 7 bases at J, leaving 3 bases unmatched. The CDR3 has 14 amino acids. CDR3 nucleotides: TGTGCCAGCAGCTTGGGGACTAGCTGGAATGAGCAGTTCTTC. This translates into CASSLGTSWNEQFF.

About this clone: Relative to the germline gene, one junction end is altered; a read error may explain this. This chain links TRBV7-7 with TRBJ2-2; perhaps TRBD2 as D (5 bases). The germline CDR1 and CDR2 sequences are SSHAT and FNYEAQ (reference sequence). This CDR3 has 13 residues. CDR3 nucleotide sequence: TGTGCTAGCAGTAGCGAGCGCACCGGGGAGCTGTTTTTT. Translated: CASSSERTGELFF.

The J gene is TRBJ2-2, the V gene TRBV9; D not certain. V lost 0 bases and J lost 8, with 8 bases in between. Per the germline V gene, CDR1 is SGDLS and CDR2 is YYNGEE. The length of the CDR3 is 13 residues. CDR3 protein: CASSVAGFGELFF. The CDR3 DNA follows: TGTGCCAGCAGCGTAGCCGGATTTGGGGAGCTGTTTTTT.

The chain employs TRBV4-3 and TRBJ2-2; D remains ambiguous. V was pared by 0 bases and J by 3 bases, with 5 bases between. This CDR3 has 14 amino acids. The germline V gene has CDR1 LGHNA and CDR2 YSLEER. CDR3 coding DNA: TGCGCCAGCAGCCAAGATAGGGACACCGGGGAGCTGTTTTTT. As protein: CASSQDRDTGELFF.

The J gene is TRBJ2-7, the V gene TRBV4-1; D may match TRBD1 or TRBD2 (5 bases each). The CDR3 is 15 residues long. Trimming cost V 1 base and J 3 bases, with 13 bases left between them. CDR1 is MGHRA, CDR2 YSYEKL, per germline. CDR3 loop: CASSQVDGAGYEQYF. CDR3 coding DNA: TGCGCCAGCAGCCAAGTAGACGGGGCAGGCTACGAGCAGTACTTC.

The V call is TRBV7-2, the J call TRBJ2-7, with D uncertain. V was pared by 3 bases and J by 5 bases, with 5 bases between. The CDR3 runs to 11 residues. The V gene's germline CDR1 is SGHTA and CDR2 FQGNSA. The CDR3 nucleotides read TGTGCCAGCAGCTTTCGGGACGAGCAGTACTTC. It codes for CASSFRDEQYF.

CDR3 in DNA: TGTGCCAGCAGCTTAGCAGGGGGGATCAAGCAGTACTTC. Its protein product is CASSLAGGIKQYF. This chain uses TRBV7-9 with TRBJ2-7, with D tentatively TRBD1 or TRBD2 (6 bases each). Trimming took off 0 bases at V and 8 bases at J, with 11 bases between the two ends. Germline-derived CDR1 and CDR2 are SEHNR and FQNEAQ (reference sequence). The CDR3 has 13 amino acids.

The chain joins TRBV7-8 to TRBJ2-7; 8 nucleotides agree with TRBD2. The CDR3 has 15 residues. Germline V gives CDR1 SGHVS, CDR2 FQNEAQ. The V and J ends lost 3 bases and 6 bases, in that order; junction bases with no gene match: 10. The CDR3 region is CASSFTGTRKSEQYF. CDR3 DNA: TGTGCCAGCAGCTTTACCGGGACTAGAAAAAGCGAGCAGTACTTC.

CDR3 sequence reads: CARQPGLSAYGYTF. The CDR3 coding sequence is TGTGCCAGACAACCGGGACTTTCTGCCTATGGCTACACCTTC. The chain combines TRBV30 with TRBJ1-2; a possible D gene is TRBD1 (5 bases). CDR3 length equals 14 residues. Germline V gene data show CDR1 as GTSNPN and CDR2 as SVGIG (reference sequence). V gave up 8 bases and J gave up 4 bases, with 20 bases separating them.

This clone was seen only a few times. The V call is TRBV6-6, the J call TRBJ2-7; D uncertain. This CDR3 is built from 14 residues. Trimming took 6 bases from V and 3 from J, leaving 15 bases between them. Germline CDR1 MNHNY, CDR2 SVGAGI (reference sequence). DNA of the CDR3: TGTGCCAGCAGCCCCGGACCTGACCGCTACGAGCAGTACTTC. Translation: CASSPGPDRYEQYF.

The DNA of the CDR3 is TGTGCCAGTAGTATCTTCAGACAGAGCGGTCAAGAGACCCAGTACTTC. Translating it yields CASSIFRQSGQETQYF. The J gene is TRBJ2-5, the V gene TRBV19; D tentatively reads TRBD1 or TRBD2 (5 bases each). CDR1 is LNHDA, CDR2 SQIVND, per germline (reference sequence). Trimming removed 3 bases at V and 2 bases at J, with 16 bases between. The CDR3 covers 16 residues.

V is TRBV7-2 and J is TRBJ2-7, with a tentative D call TRBD2 (7 bases). The CDR3 loop spans 15 amino acids. V lost 1 base, J lost 7 bases, and 17 bases lay in between. Germline V gene sequence: CDR1 SGHTA, CDR2 FQGNSA. CDR3: CASSLVWGGRREQYF. Written as DNA, the CDR3 is TGTGCCAGCAGCTTAGTGTGGGGGGGCCGTAGGGAGCAGTACTTC.

The rearrangement uses TRBV5-6 and TRBJ2-2; 7 bases are shared with TRBD2. Germline loops: CDR1 SGHDT, CDR2 YYEEEE. The V and J ends lost 2 bases and 8 bases, in that order; junction bases with no gene match: 12. This CDR3 spans 16 amino acids. The CDR3 DNA reads TGTGCCAGCAGCTTCCGGCGGGAGCCGCGGTGGGGGGAGCTGTTTTTT. Translated, it gives CASSFRREPRWGELFF.

J is TRBJ1-1 and V is TRBV10-3, with D possibly TRBD1 on 6 matching bases. V lost 7 bases, J lost 4 bases, and 22 bases lay in between. The CDR3 length is 16 residues. Germline V lookup: CDR1 ENHRY, CDR2 SYGVKD. CDR3 sequence: CAIKEGGLGAGTEAFF. The CDR3 coding sequence is TGTGCCATCAAGGAGGGGGGGCTGGGCGCCGGCACTGAAGCTTTCTTT.

This clone was picked up one time. The chain recombines TRBV10-3 with TRBJ1-4; D is unresolved. Germline V lookup: CDR1 ENHRY, CDR2 SYGVKD. The CDR3 loop spans 17 amino acids. Trimming stripped 2 bases from V and 1 base from J, with 14 bases between. The CDR3 coding sequence is TGTGCCATCAGTGAGGCCCGGACCTTTATAACTAATGAAAAACTGTTTTTT. Encoded protein: CAISEARTFITNEKLFF.

J is TRBJ2-3 and V is TRBV6-5; maybe TRBD1 (5 bases). The germline V and J ends were trimmed by 6 bases and 2 bases, with 12 bases remaining between them. Germline V lookup: CDR1 MNHEY, CDR2 SVGAGI. There are 14 residues in the CDR3. CDR3 nucleotides: TGTGCCAGCAGCCTAACAGGAAACACAGATACGCAGTATTTT. Amino acids: CASSLTGNTDTQYF.

CDR3 loop: CASSQQPRNTEAFF. The CDR3 DNA sequence: TGTGCCAGCAGCCAACAACCTCGGAACACTGAAGCTTTCTTT. This chain connects TRBV5-4 to TRBJ1-1; D call uncertain. Trimming took off 4 bases at V and 1 base at J, with 11 bases between the two ends. Germline-derived CDR1 and CDR2 are SGHNT and YYREEE (reference sequence). The length of the CDR3 is 14 residues.